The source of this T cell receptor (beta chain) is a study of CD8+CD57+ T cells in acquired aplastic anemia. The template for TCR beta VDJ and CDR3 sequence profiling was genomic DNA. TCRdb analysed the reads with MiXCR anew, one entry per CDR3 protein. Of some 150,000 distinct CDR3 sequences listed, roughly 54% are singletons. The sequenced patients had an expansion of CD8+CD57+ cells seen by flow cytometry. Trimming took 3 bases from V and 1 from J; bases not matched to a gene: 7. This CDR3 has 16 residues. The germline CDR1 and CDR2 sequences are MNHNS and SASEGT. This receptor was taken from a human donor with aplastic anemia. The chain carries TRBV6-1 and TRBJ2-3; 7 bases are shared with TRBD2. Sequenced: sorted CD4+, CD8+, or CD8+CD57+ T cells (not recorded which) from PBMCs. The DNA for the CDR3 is TGTGCCAGCAGTGAGAAGGGCGGGAGAGGCACAGATACGCAGTATTTT. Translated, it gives CASSEKGGRGTDTQYF.